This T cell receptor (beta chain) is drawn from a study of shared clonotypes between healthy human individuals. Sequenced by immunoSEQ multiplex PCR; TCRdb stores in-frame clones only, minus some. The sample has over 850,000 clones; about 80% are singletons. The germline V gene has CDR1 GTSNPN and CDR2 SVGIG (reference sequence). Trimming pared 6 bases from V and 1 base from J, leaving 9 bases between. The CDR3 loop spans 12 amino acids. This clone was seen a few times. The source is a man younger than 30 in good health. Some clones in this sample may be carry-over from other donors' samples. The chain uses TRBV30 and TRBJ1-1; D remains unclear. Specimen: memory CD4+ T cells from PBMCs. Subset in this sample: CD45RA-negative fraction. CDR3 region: CACTRPNTEAFF. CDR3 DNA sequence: TGTGCCTGCACCCGACCGAACACTGAAGCTTTCTTT.